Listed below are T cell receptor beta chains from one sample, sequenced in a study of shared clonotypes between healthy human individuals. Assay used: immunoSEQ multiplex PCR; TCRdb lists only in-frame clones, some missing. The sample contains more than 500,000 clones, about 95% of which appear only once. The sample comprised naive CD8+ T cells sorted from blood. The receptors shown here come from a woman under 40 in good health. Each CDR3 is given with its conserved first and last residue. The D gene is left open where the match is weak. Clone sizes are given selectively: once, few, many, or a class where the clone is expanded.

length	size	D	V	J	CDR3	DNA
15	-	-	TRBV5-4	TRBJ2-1	CASSSWASNEDEQFF	TGTGCCAGCAGCAGTTGGGCTAGCAACGAGGATGAGCAGTTCTTC
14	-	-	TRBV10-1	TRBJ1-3	CASQDRYSGNTIYF	TGCGCCAGTCAGGACCGCTACTCTGGAAACACCATATATTTT
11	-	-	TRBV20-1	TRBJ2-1	CSARIINEQFF	TGCAGTGCTAGAATTATCAATGAGCAGTTCTTC
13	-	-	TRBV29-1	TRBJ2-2	CSVGLLNTGELFF	TGCAGCGTTGGACTTCTGAACACCGGGGAGCTGTTTTTT
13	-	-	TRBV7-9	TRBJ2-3	CASSPGHTDTQYF	TGTGCCAGCAGCCCTGGCCATACAGATACGCAGTATTTT
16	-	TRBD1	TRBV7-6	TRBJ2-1	CASSLVGTGGFVEQFF	TGTGCCAGCAGCTTAGTGGGTACAGGGGGATTCGTTGAGCAGTTCTTC
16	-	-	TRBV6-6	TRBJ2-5	CASSLQGGYGRETQYF	TGTGCCAGCAGCCTCCAAGGGGGGTATGGACGAGAGACCCAGTACTTC
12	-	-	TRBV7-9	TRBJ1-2	CASSPDRYGYTF	TGTGCCAGCAGCCCGGACAGATATGGCTACACCTTC
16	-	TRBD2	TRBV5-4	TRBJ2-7	CASSPGLAGGVWEQYF	TGTGCCAGCAGCCCAGGACTAGCGGGAGGGGTGTGGGAGCAGTACTTC
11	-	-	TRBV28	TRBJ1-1	CATRENTEAFF	TGTGCCACCAGGGAGAACACTGAAGCTTTCTTT
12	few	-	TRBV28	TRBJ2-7	CASSPGIYEQYF	TGTGCCAGCAGTCCCGGAATTTACGAGCAGTACTTC
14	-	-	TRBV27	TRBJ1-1	CASSLNVQGTEAFF	TGTGCCAGCAGTTTAAATGTCCAGGGTACTGAAGCTTTCTTT
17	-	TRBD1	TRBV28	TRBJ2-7	CASSLLIQGRIRDEQYF	TGTGCCAGCAGTCTCCTAATACAGGGGCGAATAAGAGACGAGCAGTACTTC
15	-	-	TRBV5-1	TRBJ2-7	CASSLAPVAAYEQYF	TGCGCCAGCAGCTTGGCCCCTGTAGCAGCCTACGAGCAGTACTTC
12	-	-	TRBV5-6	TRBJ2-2	CASSSYTGELFF	TGTGCCAGCAGCTCCTATACCGGGGAGCTGTTTTTT
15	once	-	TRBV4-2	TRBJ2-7	CASSQEVGHGYEQYF	TGTGCCAGCAGCCAAGAAGTTGGACACGGCTACGAGCAGTACTTC
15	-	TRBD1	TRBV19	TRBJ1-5	CASSIMGQGNQPQHF	TGTGCCAGTAGTATAATGGGACAGGGGAATCAGCCCCAGCATTTT